A selection of T cell receptor beta chains follows, all from one sample in a study of blood T cell repertoires in COVID-19. Here immunoSEQ multiplex PCR was the method, and the copy in TCRdb shows in-frame clones only, minus some. Among 85,000 to 130,000 clones, roughly nine tenths were seen once, and the ten largest hold 5% to 6.5%. The source material was peripheral blood. The receptors originated from a human donor in a cohort sampled during active COVID-19. The CDR3 runs from the conserved cysteine through the conserved F or W. The D gene is left open where the match is weak. Some rows mark clone size as missing; the rest say once, few, many or name a class of expanded clone.

>TRBJ2-3|NA|13|TRBV7-9|NA
TGTGCCAGCAGCCCCGACTCCTTGGATACGCAGTATTTT
CASSPDSLDTQYF
>TRBJ1-2|TRBD1|17|TRBV5-8|NA
TGTGCCAGCAGCTTGGAATATTCGGGACAGGGGACCTATGGCTACACCTTC
CASSLEYSGQGTYGYTF
>TRBJ1-3|NA|16|TRBV7-2|NA
TGTGCCAGCAGCCCCCTATACCGTTCCCCACTAAACACCATATATTTT
CASSPLYRSPLNTIYF
>TRBJ1-1|NA|15|TRBV7-8|NA
TGTGCCAGCAGCTTTGGACCCAGGGAGAACACTGAAGCTTTCTTT
CASSFGPRENTEAFF
>TRBJ1-5|NA|13|TRBV30|many
TGTGCCTGGAGTCCGGGGGGCAATCAGCCCCAGCATTTT
CAWSPGGNQPQHF
>TRBJ2-7|NA|13|TRBV7-8|NA
TGTGCCAGCAGCACGGGACACCCAGACGAGCAGTACTTC
CASSTGHPDEQYF
>TRBJ2-7|TRBD2|13|TRBV7-9|NA
TGTGCCAGCAGCCCCCCCTCGCGGGAGGACCAATTCTTC
CASSPPSREDQFF
>TRBJ2-3|TRBD2|15|TRBV7-2|NA
TGTGCCAGCAGCATACTAGCGGGGCACACAGATACGCAGTATTTT
CASSILAGHTDTQYF
>TRBJ2-1|NA|13|TRBV6-2/TRBV6-3|NA
TGTGCCAGCAGTTACCGACTAGTTTATGAGCAGTTCTTC
CASSYRLVYEQFF
>TRBJ2-2|NA|15|TRBV7-9|NA
TGTGCCAGCACCTTTAAGGAGGGTTACACCGGGGAGCTGTTTTTT
CASTFKEGYTGELFF
>TRBJ1-4|TRBD1|16|TRBV18|NA
TGTGCCAGCTCACCACCGTTGCAGGGGGCTAATGAAAAACTGTTTTTT
CASSPPLQGANEKLFF
>TRBJ1-4|TRBD1|16|TRBV11-2|NA
TGTGCCAGCAGCTTACCCGGGACAGGGTATAATGAAAAACTGTTTTTT
CASSLPGTGYNEKLFF
>TRBJ2-5|TRBD2|14|TRBV2|NA
TGTGCCAGCTCCCGACTAGCGGGAGCTGAGACCCAGTACTTC
CASSRLAGAETQYF
>TRBJ2-2|NA|15|TRBV6-5|NA
TGTGCCAGCAACCCGCGGCAGACGAACACCGGGGAGCTGTTTTTT
CASNPRQTNTGELFF
>TRBJ2-3|NA|14|TRBV7-9|NA
TGTGCCAGCAGCCCCGGGACTGGTGGAGATACGCAGTATTTT
CASSPGTGGDTQYF
>TRBJ2-7|NA|16|TRBV24-1|NA
TGTGCCACCAGTGACCCCTCGCCCGGACACCGGGACGAGCAGTACTTC
CATSDPSPGHRDEQYF
>TRBJ1-4|TRBD1|20|TRBV18|NA
TGTGCCAGCTCACCCAAAAGAGGGACAGGGGGCTATGGAACTAATGAAAAACTGTTTTTT
CASSPKRGTGGYGTNEKLFF
>TRBJ2-5|NA|14|TRBV19|NA
TGTGCCAGTAGTCCGCGGACTCCCCGGGAGACCCAGTACTTC
CASSPRTPRETQYF
>TRBJ1-6|NA|14|TRBV3-1/TRBV3-2|NA
TGTGCCAGCAGCCAAGACCCCAGGGATTCACCCCTCCACTTT
CASSQDPRDSPLHF
>TRBJ2-1|NA|13|TRBV9|once
TGTGCCAGCAGCGTAGCATCGGCGGGTGAGCAGTTCTTC
CASSVASAGEQFF
>TRBJ2-2|NA|16|TRBV27|NA
TGTGCCAGCAGTTTTTATTCGGGGGCGAACACCGGGGAGCTGTTTTTT
CASSFYSGANTGELFF
>TRBJ1-6|NA|12|TRBV6-5|NA
TGTGCCAGCAGTCCTCAGGGTACCCCTCTCCACTTT
CASSPQGTPLHF
>TRBJ1-6|TRBD1|14|TRBV6-5|NA
TGTGCCAGCAGGGGACAGAGTGGGAATTCACCCCTCCACTTT
CASRGQSGNSPLHF
>TRBJ2-2|NA|12|TRBV7-9|once
TGTGCCAGCAGTCAAGGAGCCGGGGAGCTGTTTTTT
CASSQGAGELFF
>TRBJ2-7|NA|14|TRBV13|NA
TGTGCCAGCAGCTTTCGGGGGGCGGCCTACGAGCAGTACTTC
CASSFRGAAYEQYF
>TRBJ1-4|NA|14|TRBV9|NA
TGTGCCAGCAGCGTAGCCGGGTCGAATGAAAAACTGTTTTTT
CASSVAGSNEKLFF
>TRBJ2-2|TRBD2|18|TRBV3-1/TRBV3-2|NA
TGTGCCAGCAGCCAAGAGAATCGGGGACTAGCGAACACCGGGGAGCTGTTTTTT
CASSQENRGLANTGELFF
>TRBJ2-7|NA|14|TRBV9|NA
TGTGCCAGCAGCGTCGGGACTGAAACCTACGAGCAGTACTTC
CASSVGTETYEQYF
>TRBJ1-1|NA|15|TRBV7-8|NA
TGTGCCAGCAGCTTAGGGTACTCGGGTAACACTGAAGCTTTCTTT
CASSLGYSGNTEAFF
>TRBJ1-6|TRBD1|13|TRBV27|NA
TGTGCCAGCAGTCGGGACAGGGGCTCACCCCTCCACTTT
CASSRDRGSPLHF
>TRBJ2-7|TRBD1|16|TRBV7-9|NA
TGTGCCAGCAGCTCGACAGGGTTCCTAAGCTCCTACGAGCAGTACTTC
CASSSTGFLSSYEQYF
>TRBJ1-1|NA|12|TRBV5-1|NA
TGCGCCAGCAGCTTGAACTCTCGGGAAGCTTTCTTT
CASSLNSREAFF
>TRBJ1-3|NA|11|TRBV29-1|NA
TGCAGCGTTTCCATCCAAAACACCATATATTTT
CSVSIQNTIYF
>TRBJ1-1|NA|15|TRBV4-1|NA
TGCGCCACCACCCCCCTCAACTATACAGGACCTGAAGCTTTCTTT
CATTPLNYTGPEAFF
>TRBJ2-1|NA|15|TRBV7-2|NA
TGTGCCAGCAGCCCAGGGATCAACTCCTACAATGAGCAGTTCTTC
CASSPGINSYNEQFF
>TRBJ1-1|NA|16|TRBV2|few
TGTGCCAGCAGTGATCGGATGACAGGAACGAACACTGAAGCTTTCTTT
CASSDRMTGTNTEAFF
>TRBJ2-2|NA|13|TRBV5-1|NA
TGCGCCAGCAGCGTATGGAACACCGGGGAGCTGTTTTTT
CASSVWNTGELFF
>TRBJ1-2|NA|14|TRBV11-3|NA
TGTGCCAGCAGCCTATCTAAGAGGGTCGGTGGCTACACCTTC
CASSLSKRVGGYTF
>TRBJ1-1|NA|14|TRBV7-9|NA
TGTGCCAGCAGCTCCGCCGTTGTGGCAGCTGAAGCTTTCTTT
CASSSAVVAAEAFF
>TRBJ2-1|NA|15|TRBV27|once
TGTGCCAGCAAGGGGGGCGGTAGCGGGTACAATGAGCAGTTCTTC
CASKGGGSGYNEQFF
>TRBJ2-7|NA|12|TRBV12-3/TRBV12-4|NA
TGTGCCAGCAGCAGTACCTCCTACGAGCAGTACTTC
CASSSTSYEQYF
>TRBJ2-7|TRBD1|17|TRBV5-6|NA
TGTGCCAGCAGCTTGTTGACCGGGACAGGGAGCTCCTACGAGCAGTACTTC
CASSLLTGTGSSYEQYF